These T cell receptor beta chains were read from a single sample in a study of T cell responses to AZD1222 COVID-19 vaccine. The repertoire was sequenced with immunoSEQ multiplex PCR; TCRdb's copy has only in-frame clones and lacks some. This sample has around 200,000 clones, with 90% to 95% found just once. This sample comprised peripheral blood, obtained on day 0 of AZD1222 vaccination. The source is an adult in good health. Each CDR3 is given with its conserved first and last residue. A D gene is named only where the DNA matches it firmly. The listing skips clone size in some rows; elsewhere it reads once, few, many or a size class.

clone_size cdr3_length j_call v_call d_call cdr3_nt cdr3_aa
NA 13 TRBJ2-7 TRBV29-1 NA TGCAGCGTCCGAGGTGCCAGCTTAGGCGAGCAGTACTTC CSVRGASLGEQYF
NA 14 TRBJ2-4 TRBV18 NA TGTGCCAGCTCACCGACCACTCGGCAAAACATTCAGTACTTC CASSPTTRQNIQYF
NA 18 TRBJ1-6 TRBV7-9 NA TGTGCCAGCAGCCTCAAACCGGGACACTCCTCCTATAATTCACCCCTCCACTTT CASSLKPGHSSYNSPLHF
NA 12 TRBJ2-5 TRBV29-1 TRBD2 TGCAGTAGCGGGCGGTCCCAAGAGACCCAGTACTTC CSSGRSQETQYF
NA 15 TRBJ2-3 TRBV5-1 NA TGCGCCAGCAGCTTCCAGGACAGTTCCACAGATACGCAGTATTTT CASSFQDSSTDTQYF
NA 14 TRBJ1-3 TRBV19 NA TGTGCCAGTAGTACTCGGGACCTCGGAAACACCATATATTTT CASSTRDLGNTIYF
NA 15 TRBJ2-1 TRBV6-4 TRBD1 TGTGCCAGCAGTGACTCAGGACAGGGGTTGGGCGAGCAGTTCTTC CASSDSGQGLGEQFF
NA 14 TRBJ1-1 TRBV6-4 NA TGTGCCAGCAGTACGGAAGGGGGGTACACTGAAGCTTTCTTT CASSTEGGYTEAFF
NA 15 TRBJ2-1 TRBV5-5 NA TGTGCCAGCAGCCGAATTCCCGACCTCTACAATGAGCAGTTCTTC CASSRIPDLYNEQFF
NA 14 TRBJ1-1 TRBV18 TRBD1 TGTGCCAGCTCGTCGACAGGGGGGAACACTGAAGCTTTCTTT CASSSTGGNTEAFF
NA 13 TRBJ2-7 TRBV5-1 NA TGCGCCAGCAGCGCGGGGATCTCCTACGAGCAGTACTTC CASSAGISYEQYF
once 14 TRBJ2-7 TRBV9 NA TGTGCCAGCAGCGTAGGGGGGACGGGCCCCAAGCAGTACTTC CASSVGGTGPKQYF
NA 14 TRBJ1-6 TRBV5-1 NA TGCGCCAGCAGCGCTACTCCGACGGTTTCACCCCTCCACTTT CASSATPTVSPLHF
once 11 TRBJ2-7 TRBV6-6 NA TGTGCCAGCAGATCAGTCGCCGAGCAGTACTTC CASRSVAEQYF
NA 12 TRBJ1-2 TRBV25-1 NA TGTGCCAGCAGTTCCTCGGGCTCTGGCTACACCTTC CASSSSGSGYTF
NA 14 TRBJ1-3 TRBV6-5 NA TGTGCCAGCGGACGGGACTCAGCAGGAAACACCATATATTTT CASGRDSAGNTIYF
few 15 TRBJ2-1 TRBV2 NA TGTGCCAGCAGTGCGGGTCTAATCCTGGGGGGTGAGCAGTTCTTC CASSAGLILGGEQFF
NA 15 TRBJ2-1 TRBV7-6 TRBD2 TGTGCCAGCAGCTTAAGCGGGGGCTCCTACAATGAGCAGTTCTTC CASSLSGGSYNEQFF
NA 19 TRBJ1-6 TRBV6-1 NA TGTGCCAGCAGTGATCTGGGGTTTTTTGGGAGCTCCTATAATTCACCCCTCCACTTT CASSDLGFFGSSYNSPLHF
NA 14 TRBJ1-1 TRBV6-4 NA TGTGCCAGCAGTGGGGACGTCCCCGAGGCTGAAGCTTTCTTT CASSGDVPEAEAFF
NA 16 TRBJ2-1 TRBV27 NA TGTGCCAGCAGTTTCTCCGGACAGAGCTCCTACAATGAGCAGTTCTTC CASSFSGQSSYNEQFF